The T cell receptor beta chain described here comes from a study of blood T cell repertoires in COVID-19. Profiling relied on immunoSEQ multiplex PCR, and the TCRdb table lists in-frame clones only, not all of them. The sample yields hundreds of thousands of clones, roughly 90% seen once. The CDR3 totals 15 residues. Trimming took 5 bases from V and 7 from J, leaving 20 bases between them. CDR1 is MGHRA, CDR2 YSYEKL, per germline. The genes are TRBV4-1 and TRBJ1-2, with D tentatively TRBD1 (5 bases). The TCR sequence derives from a man aged 60 to 75 with COVID-19, enrolled during active disease. Sequenced input: peripheral blood. CDR3 amino acids: CASSSGQVGGRGYTF. CDR3 nucleotide sequence: TGCGCCAGCAGCAGTGGCCAAGTCGGGGGTCGTGGCTACACCTTC.